Listed below are T cell receptor beta chains from one sample, sequenced in a study of T cell responses to AZD1222 COVID-19 vaccine. Repertoires were generated with immunoSEQ multiplex PCR, while TCRdb's copy carries only in-frame clones and drops some. The data hold more than 65,000 clones, with approximately 85% observed a single time. This specimen consisted of peripheral blood, obtained 28 days after the second AZD1222 dose. The receptors shown here come from an adult who received the AZD1222 COVID-19 vaccine. Both conserved end residues are part of each CDR3. Fields, in order: D gene, J gene, clone size, V gene, CDR3 DNA, CDR3 protein. The D gene is left open where the match is weak. The size field is filled for only some rows; it gives once, few, many or a size class.

>NA|TRBJ2-1|NA|TRBV6-5
TGTGCCAGCATTAAGGACGGCGACAATGAGCAGTTCTTC
CASIKDGDNEQFF
>NA|TRBJ1-1|NA|TRBV5-8
TGTGCCAGCAGCTCCGAACAGGGCCCCTGGACTGAAGCTTTCTTT
CASSSEQGPWTEAFF
>NA|TRBJ1-3|few|TRBV7-2
TGTGCCAGCAGATACAACAGGGATGGGAACACCATATATTTT
CASRYNRDGNTIYF
>NA|TRBJ1-3|NA|TRBV9
TGTGCCAGCAGCCAAAACGGTCTTTCTGGAAACACCATATATTTT
CASSQNGLSGNTIYF
>TRBD1|TRBJ2-7|NA|TRBV24-1
TGTGCCACTTCACAGGGGTGGGATGGCGAGCAGTACTTC
CATSQGWDGEQYF
>NA|TRBJ1-1|NA|TRBV3-1/TRBV3-2
TGTGCCAGCAGCCAAGACATTACCACTGAAGCTTTCTTT
CASSQDITTEAFF
>NA|TRBJ1-6|NA|TRBV10-3
TGTGCCATCAGTGATTCCGGGACCGACTTTCCGGCCCTCCACTTT
CAISDSGTDFPALHF
>TRBD1|TRBJ2-1|NA|TRBV11-2
TGTGCCAGCAGCTCCGACAGGGCTACGCAGTTCTTC
CASSSDRATQFF
>NA|TRBJ1-6|NA|TRBV13
TGTGCCAGCAGCTTTAGTAACCTGCTCTCACCCCTCCACTTT
CASSFSNLLSPLHF
>NA|TRBJ2-1|NA|TRBV2
TGTGCCATCCCAGTTGGCAGCCTCTCCTACAATGAGCAGTTCTTC
CAIPVGSLSYNEQFF
>NA|TRBJ1-4|few|TRBV9
TGTGCCAGCAGCGTCTCCGACGTAGATGAAAAACTGTTTTTT
CASSVSDVDEKLFF
>TRBD2|TRBJ2-7|few|TRBV4-3
TGCGCCAGCAGCCAAGATCTAGGACTAGGTCCCAACGAGCAGTACTTC
CASSQDLGLGPNEQYF
>TRBD2|TRBJ2-5|NA|TRBV6-2/TRBV6-3
TGTGCCAGCAGTTACGGGGCGGGAGGGCTTCTAGAGACCCAGTACTTC
CASSYGAGGLLETQYF
>NA|TRBJ1-1|NA|TRBV20-1
TGCAGTGCCTTCCAAACGATTGAAGCTTTCTTT
CSAFQTIEAFF
>TRBD2|TRBJ2-3|NA|TRBV19
TGTGCCAGTAGTATCTTCACTAGCGTCGGTACAGATACGCAGTATTTT
CASSIFTSVGTDTQYF